This T cell receptor beta chain comes out of a study of blood T cell repertoires in COVID-19. In the study overall: The United States, Italy and Spain supplied acute and convalescent COVID-19 samples. T cells, B-cell-depleted T cells, or PBMCs supplied cDNA or gDNA.

Trimming stripped 11 bases from V and 0 bases from J, with 14 bases between. Germline V CDR1 and CDR2: MNHEY, SVGAGI. This CDR3 contains 14 residues. Per the original methods: Amplification from reference gene primers served as the basis for estimated nucleated cell counts. The assay was immunoSEQ multiplex PCR, and TCRdb's table has in-frame clones only and misses some. V and J calls and clone size follow that table, whereas D and trimming were derived from the DNA. The sample yields roughly 20,000 clones, 75% to 95% seen once. The chain uses TRBV6-5 and TRBJ1-3, with D tentatively TRBD1 (6 bases). The source of this sequence is a man between 65 and 80 years old with active COVID-19. The source material was peripheral blood. CDR3 amino acids: CAGGDRSSGNTIYF. Written as DNA, the CDR3 is TGTGCCGGCGGCGACAGGAGCTCTGGAAACACCATATATTTT.